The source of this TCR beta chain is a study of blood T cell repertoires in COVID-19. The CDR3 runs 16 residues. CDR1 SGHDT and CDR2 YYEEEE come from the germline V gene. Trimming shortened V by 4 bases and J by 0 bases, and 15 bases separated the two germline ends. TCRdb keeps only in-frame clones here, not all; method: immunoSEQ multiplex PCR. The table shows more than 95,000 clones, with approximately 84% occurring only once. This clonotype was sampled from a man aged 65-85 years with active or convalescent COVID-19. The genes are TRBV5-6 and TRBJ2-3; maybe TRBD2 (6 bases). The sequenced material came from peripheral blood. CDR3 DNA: TGTGCCAGCAGCACTGGACTAAACCCGAGCACAGATACGCAGTATTTT. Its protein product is CASSTGLNPSTDTQYF. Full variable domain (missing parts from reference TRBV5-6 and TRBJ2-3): DAGVTQSPTHLIKTRGQQVTLRCSPKSGHDTVSWYQQALGQGPQFIFQYYEEEERQRGNFPDRFSGHQFPNYSSELNVNALLLGDSALYLCASSTGLNPSTDTQYFGPGTRLTVL.